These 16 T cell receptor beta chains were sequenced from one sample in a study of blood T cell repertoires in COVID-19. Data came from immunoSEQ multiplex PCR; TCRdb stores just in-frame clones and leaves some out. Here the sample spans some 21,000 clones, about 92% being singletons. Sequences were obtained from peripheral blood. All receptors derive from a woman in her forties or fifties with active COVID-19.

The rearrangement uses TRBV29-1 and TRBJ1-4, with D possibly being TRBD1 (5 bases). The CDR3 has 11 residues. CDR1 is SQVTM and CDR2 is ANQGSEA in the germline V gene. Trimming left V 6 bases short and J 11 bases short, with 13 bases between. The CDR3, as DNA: TGCAGCGTGGGGACGGGGGAGAAACTGTTTTTT. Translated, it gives CSVGTGEKLFF.

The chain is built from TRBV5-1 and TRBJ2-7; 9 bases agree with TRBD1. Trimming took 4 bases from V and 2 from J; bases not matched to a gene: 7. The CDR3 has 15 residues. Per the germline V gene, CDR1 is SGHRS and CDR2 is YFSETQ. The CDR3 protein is CASSGGQGLAYEQYF. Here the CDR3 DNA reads TGCGCCAGCAGCGGGGGACAGGGCTTGGCCTACGAGCAGTACTTC.

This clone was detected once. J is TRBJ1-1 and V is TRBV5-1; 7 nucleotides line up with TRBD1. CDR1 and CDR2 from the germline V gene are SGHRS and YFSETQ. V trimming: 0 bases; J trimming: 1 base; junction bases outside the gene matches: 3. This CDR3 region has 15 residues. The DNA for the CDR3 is TGCGCCAGCAGCTTGGAAGGGGGCACGAACACTGAAGCTTTCTTT. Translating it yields CASSLEGGTNTEAFF. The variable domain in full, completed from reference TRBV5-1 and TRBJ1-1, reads KAGVTQTPRYLIKTRGQQVTLSCSPISGHRSVSWYQQTPGQGLQFLFEYFSETQRNKGNFPGRFSGRQFSNSRSEMNVSTLELGDSALYLCASSLEGGTNTEAFFGQGTRLTVV.

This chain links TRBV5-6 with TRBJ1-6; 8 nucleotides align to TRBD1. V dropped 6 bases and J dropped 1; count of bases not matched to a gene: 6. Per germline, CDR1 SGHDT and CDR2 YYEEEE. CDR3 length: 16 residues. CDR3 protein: CASTFQGASYNSPLHF. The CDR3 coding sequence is TGTGCCAGCACTTTTCAGGGGGCGTCCTATAATTCACCCCTCCACTTT.

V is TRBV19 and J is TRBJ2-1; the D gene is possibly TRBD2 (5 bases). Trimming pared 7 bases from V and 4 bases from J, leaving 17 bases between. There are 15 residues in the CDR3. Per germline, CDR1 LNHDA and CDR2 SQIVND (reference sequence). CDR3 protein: CASTRGLGSYNEQFF. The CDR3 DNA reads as TGTGCCAGTACCCGAGGGCTAGGTTCGTACAATGAGCAGTTCTTC.

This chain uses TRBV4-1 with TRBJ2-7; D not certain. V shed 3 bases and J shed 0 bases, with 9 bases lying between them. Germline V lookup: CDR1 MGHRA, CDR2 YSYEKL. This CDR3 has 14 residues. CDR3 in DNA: TGCGCCAGCAGCCACACGAGTTTCTCCTACGAGCAGTACTTC. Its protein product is CASSHTSFSYEQYF.

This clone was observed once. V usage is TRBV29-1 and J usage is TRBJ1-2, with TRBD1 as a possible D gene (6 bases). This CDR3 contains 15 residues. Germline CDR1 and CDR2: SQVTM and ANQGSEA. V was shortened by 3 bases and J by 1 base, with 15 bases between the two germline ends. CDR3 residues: CSVDGTRTSNYGYTF. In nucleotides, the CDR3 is TGCAGCGTTGATGGGACAAGAACTAGTAACTATGGCTACACCTTC.

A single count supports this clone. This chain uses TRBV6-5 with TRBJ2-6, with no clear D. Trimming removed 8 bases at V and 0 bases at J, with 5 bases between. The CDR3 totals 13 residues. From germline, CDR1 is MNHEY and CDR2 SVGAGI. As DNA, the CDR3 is TGTGCCAGCGGTAGCTCTGGGGCCAACGTCCTGACTTTC. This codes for CASGSSGANVLTF.

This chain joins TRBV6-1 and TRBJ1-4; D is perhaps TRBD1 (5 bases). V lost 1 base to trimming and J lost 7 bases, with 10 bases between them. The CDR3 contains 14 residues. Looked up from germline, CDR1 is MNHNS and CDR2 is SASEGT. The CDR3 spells CASSEGGGREKLFF. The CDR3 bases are TGTGCCAGCAGTGAAGGGGGGGGTCGTGAAAAACTGTTTTTT.

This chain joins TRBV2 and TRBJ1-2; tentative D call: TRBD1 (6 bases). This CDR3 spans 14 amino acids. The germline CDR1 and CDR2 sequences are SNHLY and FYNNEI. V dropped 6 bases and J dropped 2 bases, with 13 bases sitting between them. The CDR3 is CASRDDRTNYGYTF. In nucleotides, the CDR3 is TGTGCCAGCAGGGACGACAGGACCAACTATGGCTACACCTTC.

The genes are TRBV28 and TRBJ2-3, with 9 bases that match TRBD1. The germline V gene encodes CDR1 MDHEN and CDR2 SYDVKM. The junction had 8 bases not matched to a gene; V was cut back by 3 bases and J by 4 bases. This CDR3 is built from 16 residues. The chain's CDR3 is CASSFLGQGISDTQYF. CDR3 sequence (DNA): TGTGCCAGCAGTTTCTTGGGACAGGGTATCTCAGATACGCAGTATTTT.

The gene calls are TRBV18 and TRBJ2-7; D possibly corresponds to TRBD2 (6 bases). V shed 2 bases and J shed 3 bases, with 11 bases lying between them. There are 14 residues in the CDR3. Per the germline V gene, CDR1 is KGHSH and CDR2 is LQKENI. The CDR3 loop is CASSPEGSGYEQYF. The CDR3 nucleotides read TGTGCCAGCTCACCAGAGGGTAGCGGCTACGAGCAGTACTTC.

CDR3 DNA: TGTGCCAGCAGACAGAATGAAAAACTGTTTTTT. Residues: CASRQNEKLFF. The chain has TRBV28 and TRBJ1-4; D remains ambiguous. Germline V CDR1 and CDR2: MDHEN, SYDVKM. V was pared by 6 bases and J by 5 bases, with 4 bases between. This CDR3 is 11 amino acids long.

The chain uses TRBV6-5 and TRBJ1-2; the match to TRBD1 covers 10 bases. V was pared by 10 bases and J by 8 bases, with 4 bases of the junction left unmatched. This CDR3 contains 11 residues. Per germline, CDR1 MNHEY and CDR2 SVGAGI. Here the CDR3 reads CAIDRGQGYTF. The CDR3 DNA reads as TGTGCCATTGACAGGGGGCAGGGCTACACCTTC.

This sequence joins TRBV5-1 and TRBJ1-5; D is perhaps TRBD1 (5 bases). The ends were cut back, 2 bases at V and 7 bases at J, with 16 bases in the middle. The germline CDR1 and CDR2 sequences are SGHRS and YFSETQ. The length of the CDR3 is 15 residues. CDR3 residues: CASSFTGEVRQPQHF. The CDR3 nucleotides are TGCGCCAGCAGCTTTACAGGAGAGGTGCGGCAGCCCCAGCATTTT.

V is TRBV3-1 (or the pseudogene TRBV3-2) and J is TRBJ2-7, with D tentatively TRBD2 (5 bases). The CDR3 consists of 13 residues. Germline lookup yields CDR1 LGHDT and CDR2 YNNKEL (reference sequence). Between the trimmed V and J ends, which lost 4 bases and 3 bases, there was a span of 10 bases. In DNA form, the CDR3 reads TGTGCCAGCAGCCGCGGGCTAGACTACGAGCAGTACTTC. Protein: CASSRGLDYEQYF.